This entry lists 22 T cell receptor beta chains sequenced from one sample in a study of T cells in Graves' hyperthyroidism and ophthalmopathy. TCR beta CDR3 regions were amplified from RNA. TCR CDR3 underwent first-round RT-PCR with the HTBI primer set. MiXCR was run by TCRdb on the multiplex PCR reads, yielding one entry per CDR3 protein. The table shows over 650,000 distinct CDR3 sequences, with around 17% occurring only once. The sample taken for sequencing was blood. These receptors all come from a man between 18 and 35 years old with Graves' hyperthyroidism.

In its sample, this clonotype was seen many times. This chain uses TRBV27 with TRBJ2-7; D is ambiguous. The CDR3 covers 15 residues. The ends were cut back, 6 bases at V and 4 bases at J, with 19 bases in the middle. Germline V gene lookup returns CDR1 MNHEY and CDR2 SMNVEV (reference sequence). Here the CDR3 DNA reads TGTGCCAGCAGCCCCATGCCCAACCCCAGGTACGAGCAGTACTTC. Residues: CASSPMPNPRYEQYF.

This clonotype showed up many times. The chain employs TRBV5-5 and TRBJ1-2; no definite D call. The CDR3 is 13 amino acids. Trimming removed 0 bases from V and 4 bases from J, with 7 bases in between. CDR1 is SGHKS, CDR2 YYEKEE, per germline (reference sequence). CDR3 in DNA: TGTGCCAGCAGCTTGGCCCTGAGCTATGGCTACACCTTC. Translation gives CASSLALSYGYTF.

This clonotype was counted ten times or more. The chain has TRBV28 and TRBJ1-5; 7 bases are a match to TRBD1. CDR3 length: 13 amino acids. V lost 5 bases and J lost 7; bases outside the gene matches: 5. The V gene's germline CDR1 is MDHEN and CDR2 SYDVKM. In DNA form, the CDR3 reads TGTGCCAGCAGTGAGGGGGCTAAACAGCCCCAGCATTTT. Protein sequence: CASSEGAKQPQHF.

The table lists this clonotype with a few counts. The genes are TRBV19 and TRBJ1-4; D is unclear. CDR3 size: 13 residues. Germline assignment: CDR1 LNHDA and CDR2 SQIVND (reference sequence). The V end lost 3 bases, the J end lost 5 bases, and 7 bases lay between the germline ends. For the CDR3, the DNA is TGTGCCAGTAGTATGGGCCGGAATGAAAAACTGTTTTTT. It yields the protein CASSMGRNEKLFF. Complete variable domain (other parts from reference TRBV19 and TRBJ1-4): DGGITQSPKYLFRKEGQNVTLSCEQNLNHDAMYWYRQDPGQGLRLIYYSQIVNDFQKGDIAEGYSVSREKKESFPLTVTSAQKNPTAFYLCASSMGRNEKLFFGSGTQLSVL.

Ten or more counts support this clonotype. This chain uses TRBV6-2 or TRBV6-3 with TRBJ2-7; no definite D call. Trimming removed 0 bases at V and 3 bases at J, with 15 bases between. CDR3 length: 16 residues. The germline V gene has CDR1 MNHEY and CDR2 SVGEGT. The CDR3 coding sequence is TGTGCCAGCAGTTACTCTCTCAATTTCTTGAGCTACGAGCAGTACTTC. This gives the protein CASSYSLNFLSYEQYF.

The V call is TRBV7-8, the J call TRBJ1-6; 7 bases fit TRBD1. Trimming took 10 bases from V and 2 from J; bases not matched to a gene: 5. This CDR3 is built from 14 residues. Germline V gene sequence: CDR1 SGHVS, CDR2 FQNEAQ. The CDR3 spells CATSDRAYNSPLHF. CDR3 coding DNA: TGTGCCACCTCCGACAGGGCCTATAATTCACCCCTCCACTTT.

The CDR3 is CASSLIGGLSSEKLFF. The CDR3 coding sequence is TGTGCCAGCAGCTTAATAGGTGGCCTAAGTTCGGAAAAACTGTTTTTT. The V call is TRBV11-2, the J call TRBJ1-4; no firm D call. Trimming pared 2 bases from V and 8 bases from J, leaving 18 bases between. The CDR3 has 16 residues. The germline V gene encodes CDR1 SGHAT and CDR2 FQNNGV.

The CDR3 loop is CASSFLRTGLDTGELFF. In DNA form, the CDR3 reads TGTGCCAGCAGTTTTCTCAGGACAGGGTTGGACACCGGGGAGCTGTTTTTT. The chain is built from TRBV28 and TRBJ2-2; 8 bases are a match to TRBD1. Germline lookup yields CDR1 MDHEN and CDR2 SYDVKM. Unmatched junction bases numbered 9, after V lost 3 bases and J lost 3 bases. This CDR3 has 17 amino acids.

The chain recombines TRBV20-1 with TRBJ2-5, with TRBD2 matching 8 bases. The germline V gene encodes CDR1 DFQATT and CDR2 SNEGSKA (reference sequence). V shed 2 bases, J shed 5 bases, and the junction held 10 bases outside the gene matches. CDR3 size: 15 residues. CDR3 loop: CSARPLGLAGETQYF. DNA for the CDR3: TGCAGTGCTAGACCATTAGGGCTAGCGGGCGAGACCCAGTACTTC.

This clonotype was seen a few times. The chain joins TRBV28 to TRBJ2-7, with D possibly being TRBD2 (6 bases). CDR1 is MDHEN, CDR2 SYDVKM, per germline. The V end was cut by 2 bases, the J end by 1 base, with 24 bases between. The CDR3 extends over 19 amino acids. The CDR3 protein is CASSLRLGVEGGWSYEQYF. CDR3 sequence (DNA): TGTGCCAGCAGTTTAAGGCTGGGAGTCGAGGGAGGTTGGTCCTACGAGCAGTACTTC.

This clonotype was found many times. The chain couples TRBV7-3 to TRBJ2-4; either TRBD1 or TRBD2 may fit D (5 bases each). Trimming removed 4 bases at V and 5 bases at J, with 18 bases between. Looked up from germline, CDR1 is SGHTA and CDR2 is FQGTGA. The CDR3 runs 16 residues. CDR3 DNA sequence: TGTGCCAGCAGCTCGGGGACCTGGGAAGGACAAAACATTCAGTACTTC. Translating it yields CASSSGTWEGQNIQYF.

This clonotype was seen at least ten times. The CDR3 bases are TGTGCCAGCAGTTTGGGAGCCCCTGGGTACAATGAGCAGTTCTTC. This codes for CASSLGAPGYNEQFF. The chain carries TRBV12-3 or TRBV12-4 and TRBJ2-1, with D maybe TRBD2 (5 bases). V was cut by 3 bases and J by 4 bases, with 13 bases left in between. The CDR3 consists of 15 residues.

This clonotype has a handful of counts. The chain is built from TRBV11-3 and TRBJ2-1, with 16 positions matching TRBD2. This CDR3 comprises 17 residues. Trimming removed 5 bases from V and 4 bases from J; junction bases left unmatched: 5. Looked up from germline, CDR1 is SGHNT and CDR2 is YENEEA. CDR3 in amino acids: CASSLGTSGGGYNEQFF. The CDR3 bases are TGTGCCAGCAGCCTCGGGACTAGCGGGGGGGGTTACAATGAGCAGTTCTTC.

This clonotype was counted at least ten times. The chain carries TRBV10-3 and TRBJ2-3; 7 nucleotides match TRBD1. J lost 3 bases, V lost 9 bases, and 6 bases had no gene match. CDR1 ENHRY and CDR2 SYGVKD come from the germline V gene. This CDR3 has 13 residues. CDR3 amino acids: CAMAGTETDTQYF. The CDR3 nucleotides read TGTGCCATGGCCGGGACAGAAACAGATACGCAGTATTTT.

The rearrangement links TRBV27 to TRBJ1-3; no clear D. The V end lost 5 bases, the J end lost 7 bases, and 18 bases lay between the germline ends. The CDR3 is 15 residues long. Germline V lookup: CDR1 MNHEY, CDR2 SMNVEV (reference sequence). Here the CDR3 reads CASSLLPPPGNTIYF. The DNA of the CDR3 is TGTGCCAGCAGTCTACTTCCCCCGCCCGGGAACACCATATATTTT.

This clonotype was observed many times. V usage is TRBV11-1 and J usage is TRBJ2-7; 10 bases fit TRBD2. CDR1 is SGHAT, CDR2 FQDESV, per germline (reference sequence). With 3 bases clipped from V and 5 bases from J, the junction kept 7 bases outside the gene matches. CDR3 size: 15 residues. Here the CDR3 reads CASSFASGRTDEQYF. For the CDR3, the DNA is TGTGCCAGCAGCTTCGCTAGCGGGAGAACCGACGAGCAGTACTTC.

This clonotype was counted only a few times. This chain uses TRBV20-1 with TRBJ2-7, with D maybe TRBD2 (5 bases). With 5 bases removed from V and 0 bases from J, the gap between germline ends came to 14 bases. There are 14 residues in the CDR3. Germline V lookup: CDR1 DFQATT, CDR2 SNEGSKA (reference sequence). CDR3 loop: CSAPGLTSSYEQYF. DNA for the CDR3: TGCAGTGCTCCTGGACTGACGAGCTCCTACGAGCAGTACTTC.

The chain employs TRBV28 and TRBJ1-2, with a possible D match to TRBD1 (6 bases). The CDR3 has 15 amino acids. With 4 bases removed from V and 7 bases from J, the gap between germline ends came to 19 bases. Germline assignment: CDR1 MDHEN and CDR2 SYDVKM. As DNA, the CDR3 is TGTGCCAGCAGTTCAGCCGAGACCCGGGACACTGGCTACACCTTC. Encoded protein: CASSSAETRDTGYTF.

This clonotype showed up just a few times. This chain connects TRBV6-1 to TRBJ2-2; 12 nucleotides line up with TRBD2. CDR1 and CDR2 (germline): MNHNS, SASEGT. V dropped 3 bases and J dropped 6; count of bases not matched to a gene: 5. The CDR3 covers 16 residues. The CDR3 here is CASSERLAGGPGELFF. CDR3 bases: TGTGCCAGCAGTGAGCGGCTAGCGGGAGGGCCCGGGGAGCTGTTTTTT.

This clonotype came up many times. The chain couples TRBV2 to TRBJ2-1; 8 bases agree with TRBD1. This CDR3 has 15 residues. Trimming removed 3 bases from V and 2 bases from J; junction bases left unmatched: 3. The germline V gene encodes CDR1 SNHLY and CDR2 FYNNEI. The CDR3 region is CASSDGQGPYNEQFF. As DNA, the CDR3 is TGTGCCAGCAGTGATGGACAGGGCCCCTACAATGAGCAGTTCTTC.

The rearrangement joins TRBV5-1 to TRBJ2-2; TRBD1 matches at 7 bases. CDR1 is SGHRS and CDR2 is YFSETQ in the germline V gene. The CDR3 is 16 residues long. The junction had 8 bases not matched to a gene; V was cut back by 1 base and J by 5 bases. The CDR3 sequence: CASSLTTGELTGELFF. CDR3 nucleotide sequence: TGCGCCAGCAGCTTGACCACAGGGGAATTAACCGGGGAGCTGTTTTTT.

The V and J genes are TRBV3-1 and TRBJ2-1; TRBD2 agrees at 13 bases. V lost 3 bases, J lost 7 bases, and 3 bases stayed unmatched. Germline V lookup: CDR1 LGHDT, CDR2 YNNKEL (reference sequence). The CDR3 sequence is 15 residues long. The CDR3: CASSHGTSGANEQFF. The CDR3 bases are TGTGCCAGCAGCCATGGGACTAGCGGGGCTAATGAGCAGTTCTTC.